This is a list of T cell receptor beta chains from one sample in a study of T cell responses to AZD1222 COVID-19 vaccine. Assay: immunoSEQ multiplex PCR; the TCRdb copy retains only in-frame clones and omits some. Of roughly 140,000 clones in the sample, 88% were seen once. The sequences come from peripheral blood, collected 28 days after the second AZD1222 dose. The receptors stem from an adult who received the AZD1222 COVID-19 vaccine. Each CDR3 is given with its conserved first and last residue. Fields, in order: CDR3 protein, V gene, J gene.

CDR3 protein: CASSQDSGALTPQHF
V gene: TRBV4-1
J gene: TRBJ1-5

CDR3 protein: CASSFQGNEKLFF
V gene: TRBV19
J gene: TRBJ1-4

CDR3 protein: CASSPPSLFGGGTDTQYF
V gene: TRBV18
J gene: TRBJ2-3

CDR3 protein: CASRLAKTGGNTGELFF
V gene: TRBV5-1
J gene: TRBJ2-2

CDR3 protein: CASRWTGGYQPQHF
V gene: TRBV19
J gene: TRBJ1-5

CDR3 protein: CAWNPGQDYGYTF
V gene: TRBV30
J gene: TRBJ1-2

CDR3 protein: CASSLGGGTEAFF
V gene: TRBV27
J gene: TRBJ1-1

CDR3 protein: CASSQETGVWAEAFF
V gene: TRBV4-3
J gene: TRBJ1-1

CDR3 protein: CASSSRSKNSPLHF
V gene: TRBV28
J gene: TRBJ1-6

CDR3 protein: CASSQDWRQAAYEQYF
V gene: TRBV4-3
J gene: TRBJ2-7

CDR3 protein: CATSDVTAYGYTF
V gene: TRBV24-1
J gene: TRBJ1-2

CDR3 protein: CASSLGSGGTGDLNIQYF
V gene: TRBV5-1
J gene: TRBJ2-4

CDR3 protein: CASSPPVTPEQFF
V gene: TRBV18
J gene: TRBJ2-1

CDR3 protein: CASRDGGVREQYF
V gene: TRBV6-5
J gene: TRBJ2-7

CDR3 protein: CASSFTRGRVDTQYF
V gene: TRBV7-6
J gene: TRBJ2-3

CDR3 protein: CASSERPLRESKTQHF
V gene: TRBV2
J gene: TRBJ1-5

CDR3 protein: CASSFGQGPQPQHF
V gene: TRBV7-2
J gene: TRBJ1-5

CDR3 protein: CASSLWGNTGELFF
V gene: TRBV7-8
J gene: TRBJ2-2

CDR3 protein: CASIMGADTQYF
V gene: TRBV2
J gene: TRBJ2-3

CDR3 protein: CASSPRVADTQYF
V gene: TRBV10-1
J gene: TRBJ2-3

CDR3 protein: CAWSVLGSLEAFF
V gene: TRBV30
J gene: TRBJ1-1

CDR3 protein: CASSMDRGIGQPQHF
V gene: TRBV19
J gene: TRBJ1-5

CDR3 protein: CASSLLAASSYEQYF
V gene: TRBV28
J gene: TRBJ2-7

CDR3 protein: CASSGGWEVSYNEQFF
V gene: TRBV28
J gene: TRBJ2-1

CDR3 protein: CASRDYGYTF
V gene: TRBV6-5
J gene: TRBJ1-2

CDR3 protein: CASSPWVGDSGNTIYF
V gene: TRBV28
J gene: TRBJ1-3

CDR3 protein: CASSLDRGRWGNQPQHF
V gene: TRBV7-9
J gene: TRBJ1-5

CDR3 protein: CASSKQQARPSTDTQYF
V gene: TRBV5-5
J gene: TRBJ2-3

CDR3 protein: CASRGSNQPQHF
V gene: TRBV2
J gene: TRBJ1-5

CDR3 protein: CASSGPIPGQGFYEQYF
V gene: TRBV6-1
J gene: TRBJ2-7

CDR3 protein: CASSWWGGAEGFF
V gene: TRBV5-1
J gene: TRBJ2-1

CDR3 protein: CASSLVGGRADYNEQFF
V gene: TRBV7-8
J gene: TRBJ2-1

CDR3 protein: CASSPVRNSNYGYTF
V gene: TRBV5-1
J gene: TRBJ1-2

CDR3 protein: CASSKDSYEQYF
V gene: TRBV6-5
J gene: TRBJ2-7

CDR3 protein: CASSLNSGRVFEQYF
V gene: TRBV7-8
J gene: TRBJ2-7